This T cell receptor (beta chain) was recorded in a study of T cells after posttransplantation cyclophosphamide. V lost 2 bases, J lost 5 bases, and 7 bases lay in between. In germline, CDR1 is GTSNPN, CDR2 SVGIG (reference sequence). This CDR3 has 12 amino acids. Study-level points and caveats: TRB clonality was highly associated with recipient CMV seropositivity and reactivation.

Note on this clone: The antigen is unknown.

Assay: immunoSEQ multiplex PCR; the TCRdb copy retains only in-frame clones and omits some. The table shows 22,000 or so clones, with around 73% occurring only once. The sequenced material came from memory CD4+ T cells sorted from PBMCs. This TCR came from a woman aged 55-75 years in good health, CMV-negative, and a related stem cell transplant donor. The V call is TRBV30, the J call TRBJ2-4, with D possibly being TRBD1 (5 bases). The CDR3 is CAWSPTENIQYF. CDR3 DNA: TGTGCCTGGAGTCCGACAGAAAACATTCAGTACTTC.